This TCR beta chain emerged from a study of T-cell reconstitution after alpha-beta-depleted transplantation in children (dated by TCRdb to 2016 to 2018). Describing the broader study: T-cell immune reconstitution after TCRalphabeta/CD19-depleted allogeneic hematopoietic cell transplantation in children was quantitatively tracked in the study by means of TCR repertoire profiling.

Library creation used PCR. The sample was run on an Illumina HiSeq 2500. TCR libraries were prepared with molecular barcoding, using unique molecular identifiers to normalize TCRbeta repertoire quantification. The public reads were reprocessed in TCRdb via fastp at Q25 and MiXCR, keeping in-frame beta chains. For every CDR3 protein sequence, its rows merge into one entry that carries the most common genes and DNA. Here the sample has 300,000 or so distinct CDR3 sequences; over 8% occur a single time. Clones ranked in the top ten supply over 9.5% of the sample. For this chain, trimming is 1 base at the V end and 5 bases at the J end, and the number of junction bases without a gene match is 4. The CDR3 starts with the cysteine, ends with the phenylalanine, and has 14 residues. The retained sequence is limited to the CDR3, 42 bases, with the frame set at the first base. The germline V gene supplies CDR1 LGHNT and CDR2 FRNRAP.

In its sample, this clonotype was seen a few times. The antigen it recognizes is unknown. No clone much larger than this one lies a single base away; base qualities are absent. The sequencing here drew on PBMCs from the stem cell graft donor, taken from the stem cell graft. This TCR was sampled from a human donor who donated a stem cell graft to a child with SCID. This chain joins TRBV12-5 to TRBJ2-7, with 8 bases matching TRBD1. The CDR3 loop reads CASGLGTGNHEQYF. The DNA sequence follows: TGTGCTAGTGGTTTGGGGACAGGGAACCACGAGCAGTACTTC.